Shown below are 27 T cell receptor beta chains from a single sample sequenced in a study of shared clonotypes between healthy human individuals. TCRdb's table, derived via immunoSEQ multiplex PCR, lists solely in-frame clones and lacks some. Counted here are about 980,000 clones, 60% to 85% occurring once; the ten biggest clones make up approximately 1.5%. The specimen sequenced was memory CD4+ T cells sorted from blood. Subset described: CD45RA-negative fraction. The receptors were gathered from a man in his late teens or twenties in good health.

This clone has a count of ten or more. V gene TRBV4-1 combines with J gene TRBJ2-3; D is unclear. CDR1 MGHRA and CDR2 YSYEKL come from the germline V gene. The CDR3 runs to 15 residues. Trimming took 1 base from V and 1 from J, leaving 9 bases between them. As DNA, the CDR3 is TGCGCCAGCAGCCAAGTCGGCGTCCGCACAGATACGCAGTATTTT. Translation gives CASSQVGVRTDTQYF.

The chain couples TRBV5-4 to TRBJ2-3, with D possibly TRBD2 on 6 matching bases. Deletions cut 2 bases from V and 2 bases from J, with 12 bases between. Germline loops: CDR1 SGHNT, CDR2 YYREEE (reference sequence). The CDR3 is made up of 15 amino acids. The DNA for the CDR3 is TGTGCCAGCAGCTTCGGCGGGGTCACCACAGATACGCAGTATTTT. This codes for CASSFGGVTTDTQYF.

The V call is TRBV2, the J call TRBJ1-2; maybe TRBD1 (5 bases). Trimming removed 4 bases from V and 6 bases from J, with 6 bases in between. The CDR3 runs to 11 residues. Germline V CDR1 and CDR2: SNHLY, FYNNEI. The CDR3 reads CASSGRDGYTF. The CDR3 DNA follows: TGTGCCAGCAGTGGCAGGGATGGCTACACCTTC. Drawing the rest from reference TRBV2 and TRBJ1-2, the complete variable domain is EPEVTQTPSHQVTQMGQEVILRCVPISNHLYFYWYRQILGQKVEFLVSFYNNEISEKSEIFDDQFSVERPDGSNFTLKIRSTKLEDSAMYFCASSGRDGYTFGSGTRLTVV.

This chain uses TRBV27 with TRBJ2-7, with a tentative D call TRBD1 (5 bases). V dropped 5 bases and J dropped 0 bases, with 14 bases sitting between them. Germline V gene sequence: CDR1 MNHEY, CDR2 SMNVEV (reference sequence). The CDR3 extends over 15 amino acids. The CDR3 nucleotides read TGTGCCAGCAGTATGGGGCTTTGGACCTCCTACGAGCAGTACTTC. Translation: CASSMGLWTSYEQYF.

The chain couples TRBV7-2 to TRBJ2-2; 10 bases match TRBD2. The trim removed 5 bases at V and 4 bases at J, leaving 7 bases unmatched. In germline, CDR1 is SGHTA, CDR2 FQGNSA. The CDR3 has 16 amino acids. CDR3 nucleotides: TGTGCCAGCAGCGCTCCTAGCGGGAGTGGCACCGGGGAGCTGTTTTTT. This encodes CASSAPSGSGTGELFF.

The gene calls are TRBV7-3 and TRBJ2-3; possible D gene TRBD1, 6 bases. This CDR3 spans 15 amino acids. Deletions cut 2 bases from V and 1 base from J, with 10 bases between. Germline CDR1 SGHTA, CDR2 FQGTGA. The CDR3 spells CASSLQGLGTDTQYF. CDR3 in DNA: TGTGCCAGCAGCTTACAGGGGCTGGGCACAGATACGCAGTATTTT.

Concerning this clone itself: One end of the junction does not line up with germline, which may come from a read error. The chain recombines TRBV7-7 with TRBJ2-5, with 8 bases that match TRBD1. This CDR3 is built from 14 residues. Germline CDR1 SSHAT, CDR2 FNYEAQ (reference sequence). The CDR3 coding sequence is TGTGCTAGCAGCCAGTCAGGGGGCTCAGAGACCCAGTACTTC. This codes for CASSQSGGSETQYF.

This clone was observed a handful of times. The CDR3 coding sequence is TGTGCCAGCAGTTGGAACAGGGGTGGCGAAAAACTGTTTTTT. Its translation is CASSWNRGGEKLFF. V usage is TRBV2 and J usage is TRBJ1-4; TRBD1 matches 7 bases. The CDR3 covers 14 residues. CDR1 SNHLY and CDR2 FYNNEI come from the germline V gene. With V trimmed by 5 bases and J by 8 bases, 8 bases remained unmatched.

The rearrangement joins TRBV7-8 to TRBJ1-5; 7 bases fit TRBD1. The V gene end was trimmed by 1 base and the J gene end by 3 bases; junction bases not matched to a gene: 3. Germline V gene lookup returns CDR1 SGHVS and CDR2 FQNEAQ. The CDR3 extends over 15 amino acids. CDR3 bases: TGTGCCAGCAGCTTAGTAGGGACAGTCAATCAGCCCCAGCATTTT. It yields the protein CASSLVGTVNQPQHF.

This sequence joins TRBV6-6 and TRBJ2-3; unclear D gene. Trimming removed 0 bases at V and 6 bases at J, with 7 bases between. Germline V CDR1 and CDR2: MNHNY, SVGAGI (reference sequence). This CDR3 has 13 residues. CDR3 protein: CASSYSDVDTQYF. The CDR3, as DNA: TGTGCCAGCAGTTACTCGGACGTGGATACGCAGTATTTT.

The chain couples TRBV7-3 to TRBJ2-1, with D perhaps assigned TRBD1 or TRBD2 (5 bases each). V lost 1 base and J 1 base, leaving 8 bases between the germline ends. The CDR3 extends over 15 amino acids. Germline CDR1 SGHTA, CDR2 FQGTGA. CDR3: CASSLSGGSYNEQFF. The CDR3 DNA reads TGTGCCAGCAGCTTAAGTGGGGGTTCCTACAATGAGCAGTTCTTC.

The chain employs TRBV2 and TRBJ2-5; 11 bases are shared with TRBD2. This CDR3 region has 16 residues. Germline V CDR1 and CDR2: SNHLY, FYNNEI. J was trimmed by 5 bases and V by 5 bases; bases with no gene match: 10. This CDR3 reads CASSQRLAGLGETQYF. CDR3 coding DNA: TGTGCCAGCAGTCAGAGACTAGCGGGATTAGGGGAGACCCAGTACTTC.

The chain couples TRBV5-1 to TRBJ1-1; D is perhaps TRBD1 (5 bases). The V gene lost 3 bases and the J gene lost 0 bases, with 9 bases spanning the gap. Germline CDR1 reads SGHRS; CDR2 reads YFSETQ. This CDR3 is built from 14 residues. CDR3 sequence: CASSSDTLNTEAFF. The DNA of the CDR3 is TGCGCCAGCAGCTCGGACACCTTGAACACTGAAGCTTTCTTT. The full variable domain, its missing parts supplied by reference TRBV5-1 and TRBJ1-1, is KAGVTQTPRYLIKTRGQQVTLSCSPISGHRSVSWYQQTPGQGLQFLFEYFSETQRNKGNFPGRFSGRQFSNSRSEMNVSTLELGDSALYLCASSSDTLNTEAFFGQGTRLTVV.

The V and J genes are TRBV5-4 and TRBJ2-2, with TRBD1 matching 7 bases. The CDR3 runs to 16 residues. J was trimmed by 0 bases and V by 4 bases; bases with no gene match: 6. CDR1 and CDR2 (germline): SGHNT, YYREEE (reference sequence). DNA of the CDR3: TGTGCCAGCAGCCCACAACAGGGGACGAACACCGGGGAGCTGTTTTTT. It codes for CASSPQQGTNTGELFF.

V is TRBV7-2 and J is TRBJ1-6, with D perhaps TRBD1 (6 bases). Germline values: CDR1 SGHTA, CDR2 FQGNSA. Trimming left V 1 base short and J 7 bases short, with 17 bases between. CDR3 length equals 17 residues. Here the CDR3 DNA reads TGTGCCAGCAGCTTAGGGTGGGGGGCAGGAACAAATTCACCCCTCCACTTT. This sequence encodes CASSLGWGAGTNSPLHF.

The chain employs TRBV7-9 and TRBJ2-1; 14 bases agree with TRBD2. The CDR3 totals 17 residues. J lost 7 bases, V lost 3 bases, and 8 bases had no gene match. Germline CDR1 SEHNR, CDR2 FQNEAQ (reference sequence). This CDR3 reads CASSLGTSGRSRNEQFF. The CDR3 DNA is TGTGCCAGCAGCTTGGGGACTAGCGGGAGATCCAGGAATGAGCAGTTCTTC. The full variable domain, rest sourced from reference TRBV7-9 and TRBJ2-1, is DTGVSQNPRHKITKRGQNVTFRCDPISEHNRLYWYRQTLGQGPEFLTYFQNEAQLEKSRLLSDRFSAERPKGSFSTLEIQRTEQGDSAMYLCASSLGTSGRSRNEQFFGPGTRLTVL.

V usage is TRBV6-5 and J usage is TRBJ2-2; the D gene is possibly TRBD2 (7 bases). CDR1 and CDR2 from the germline V gene are MNHEY and SVGAGI. The V and J ends lost 7 bases and 6 bases respectively, with 12 bases between them. CDR3 size: 13 residues. This CDR3 is CASKGGQAGELFF. Here the CDR3 DNA reads TGTGCCAGCAAGGGGGGGCAGGCCGGGGAGCTGTTTTTT.

The CDR3 DNA reads as TGCGCCAGCAGCTTGTCGGGTGCTGGGGCCAACGTCCTGACTTTC. It translates to CASSLSGAGANVLTF. The V call is TRBV5-1, the J call TRBJ2-6, with no clear D. V was cut by 1 base and J by 2 bases, with 7 bases left in between. The CDR3 has 15 residues. Germline V gives CDR1 SGHRS, CDR2 YFSETQ. Together with reference TRBV5-1 and TRBJ2-6, the CDR3 gives the full variable domain: KAGVTQTPRYLIKTRGQQVTLSCSPISGHRSVSWYQQTPGQGLQFLFEYFSETQRNKGNFPGRFSGRQFSNSRSEMNVSTLELGDSALYLCASSLSGAGANVLTFGAGSRLTVL.

The chain is built from TRBV6-1 and TRBJ1-5, with TRBD1 matching over 7 bases. Germline CDR1 MNHNS, CDR2 SASEGT. Trimming removed 6 bases from V and 3 bases from J; junction bases left unmatched: 8. The CDR3 is 15 amino acids. CDR3 sequence reads: CASRGGTDHNQPQHF. The CDR3 coding sequence is TGTGCCAGCAGGGGGGGGACAGATCACAATCAGCCCCAGCATTTT.

With respect to this clone: This specimen includes other DNA sequences encoding the same CDR3. The chain couples TRBV5-1 to TRBJ2-3; either TRBD1 or TRBD2 may supply D (5 bases each). The CDR3 is 14 amino acids. V dropped 2 bases and J dropped 6 bases, with 13 bases sitting between them. In germline, CDR1 is SGHRS, CDR2 YFSETQ. CDR3 sequence reads: CASSFNRGRDTQYF. For the CDR3, the DNA is TGCGCCAGCAGCTTCAACCGGGGCCGCGATACGCAGTATTTT.

The CDR3 spells CASSSRLAGDHEQFF. CDR3 sequence (DNA): TGTGCCAGCAGTTCCCGACTAGCGGGAGACCATGAGCAGTTCTTC. The chain couples TRBV27 to TRBJ2-1; 12 positions match TRBD2. Germline V gene sequence: CDR1 MNHEY, CDR2 SMNVEV (reference sequence). With V trimmed by 4 bases and J by 8 bases, 6 bases remained unmatched. There are 15 residues in the CDR3.

As concerns this clone: This sequence may be a read error, since a much larger clone differs from it by one base. The V gene is TRBV7-2, the J gene TRBJ1-6, with D uncertain. Germline assignment: CDR1 SGHTA and CDR2 FQGNSA. The V end was cut by 2 bases, the J end by 1 base, with 0 bases between. The CDR3 totals 13 residues. The CDR3 DNA sequence: TGTGCCAGCAGCTTATCCTATAATTCACCCCTCCACTTT. Protein: CASSLSYNSPLHF. Together with reference TRBV7-2 and TRBJ1-6, the CDR3 gives the full variable domain: GAGVSQSPSNKVTEKGKDVELRCDPISGHTALYWYRQSLGQGLEFLIYFQGNSAPDKSGLPSDRFSAERTGGSVSTLTIQRTQQEDSAVYLCASSLSYNSPLHFGNGTRLTVT.

The J gene is TRBJ1-5, the V gene TRBV29-1; D remains ambiguous. From germline, CDR1 is SQVTM and CDR2 ANQGSEA. The germline V and J ends were trimmed by 4 bases and 0 bases, with 7 bases remaining between them. This CDR3 is 13 amino acids long. The CDR3 nucleotides are TGCAGCGTTGGGAAAGATAGCAATCAGCCCCAGCATTTT. Its protein is CSVGKDSNQPQHF. The variable domain in full, with the rest retrieved from reference TRBV29-1 and TRBJ1-5, is SAVISQKPSRDICQRGTSLTIQCQVDSQVTMMFWYRQQPGQSLTLIATANQGSEATYESGFVIDKFPISRPNLTFSTLTVSNMSPEDSSIYLCSVGKDSNQPQHFGDGTRLSIL.

The rearrangement uses TRBV6-5 and TRBJ2-3; 9 bases agree with TRBD2. Trimming at V came to 6 bases and at J to 0 bases, leaving 4 bases not matched to a gene. The length of the CDR3 is 15 residues. Germline V gene lookup returns CDR1 MNHEY and CDR2 SVGAGI. The CDR3 loop is CASRDSGSSTDTQYF. In DNA, the CDR3 is TGTGCCAGCAGGGATAGCGGGAGTAGCACAGATACGCAGTATTTT.

The chain combines TRBV6-5 with TRBJ1-1; TRBD1 is a possible D gene (5 bases). CDR1 and CDR2 (germline): MNHEY, SVGAGI. V lost 6 bases and J lost 0, with 8 bases in between. The CDR3 covers 13 residues. CDR3 in DNA: TGTGCCAGCAGCCAACAGGTGAACACTGAAGCTTTCTTT. Translating it yields CASSQQVNTEAFF.

This clone appeared a few times. The chain links TRBV5-6 to TRBJ2-3, with TRBD1 identical over 7 bases. The CDR3 spans 14 residues. V lost 5 bases and J lost 0; bases outside the gene matches: 3. Germline lookup yields CDR1 SGHDT and CDR2 YYEEEE. The CDR3 DNA follows: TGTGCCAGCAGTGACAGGGCTAGCACAGATACGCAGTATTTT. Amino acid sequence: CASSDRASTDTQYF.

This clone has a handful of counts. This sequence joins TRBV5-4 and TRBJ1-1, with unresolved D. The V end was cut by 5 bases, the J end by 0 bases, with 11 bases between. The CDR3 is 14 amino acids. Germline V lookup: CDR1 SGHNT, CDR2 YYREEE (reference sequence). CDR3 loop: CASSLRLMNTEAFF. The CDR3 DNA follows: TGTGCCAGCAGTTTGAGGTTAATGAACACTGAAGCTTTCTTT.